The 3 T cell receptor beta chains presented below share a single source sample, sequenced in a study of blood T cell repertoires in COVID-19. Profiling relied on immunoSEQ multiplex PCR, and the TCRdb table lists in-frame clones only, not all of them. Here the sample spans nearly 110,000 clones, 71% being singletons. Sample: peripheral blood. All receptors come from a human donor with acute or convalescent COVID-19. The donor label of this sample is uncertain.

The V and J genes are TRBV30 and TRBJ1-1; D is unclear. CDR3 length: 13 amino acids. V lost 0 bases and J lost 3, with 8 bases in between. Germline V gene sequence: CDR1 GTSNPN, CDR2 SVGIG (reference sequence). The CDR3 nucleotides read TGTGCCTGGAGTGTACCGGTTTACACTGAAGCTTTCTTT. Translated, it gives CAWSVPVYTEAFF.

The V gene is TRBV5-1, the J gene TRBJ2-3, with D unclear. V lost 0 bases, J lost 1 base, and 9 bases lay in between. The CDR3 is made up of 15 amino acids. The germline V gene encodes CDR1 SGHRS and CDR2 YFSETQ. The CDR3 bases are TGCGCCAGCAGCTTGGATAGTATTCGCACAGATACGCAGTATTTT. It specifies CASSLDSIRTDTQYF.

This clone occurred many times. For the CDR3, the DNA is TGTGCCAGCAGTGAACTAGCGGGGTCCTACAATGAGCAGTTCTTC. As protein: CASSELAGSYNEQFF. The chain is built from TRBV6-1 and TRBJ2-1; 9 bases map to TRBD2. The germline V gene encodes CDR1 MNHNS and CDR2 SASEGT. The CDR3 has 15 amino acids. With 2 bases clipped from V and 1 base from J, the junction kept 0 bases outside the gene matches.